The source of this T cell receptor (beta chain) is a study of blood T cells in healthy people across ages. Points from the study as a whole: PBMCs went unsorted, and a conclusive naive versus antigen-experienced comparison was therefore prevented.

Alongside a J-beta primer mix, a sample-barcoded 5' primer served in a second PCR lasting about 7 to 11 cycles. Paired-end reads containing CDR3 totaled no fewer than 3 million for each sample. TCRdb fed the 5' RACE reads into MiXCR, producing one record per CDR3 protein. This sample yields 1 million or so distinct CDR3 sequences, of which under 55% are seen a single time; approximately 19% belongs to the top ten. Trimming pared 3 bases from V and 13 bases from J, leaving 10 bases between. The CDR3 has 10 amino acids. Germline assignment: CDR1 DFQATT and CDR2 SNEGSKA (reference sequence). To note about this clonotype: The antigen remains undetermined.

With each sample, at least 5 micrograms of total RNA were extracted. The chain combines TRBV20-1 with TRBJ2-4; D is perhaps TRBD1 (5 bases). Source material: blood. This receptor was taken from a woman in her sixties or seventies in good health. CDR3 sequence (DNA): TGCAGTGCTAGTTTGGGGCACCAGTACTTC. Its protein is CSASLGHQYF.